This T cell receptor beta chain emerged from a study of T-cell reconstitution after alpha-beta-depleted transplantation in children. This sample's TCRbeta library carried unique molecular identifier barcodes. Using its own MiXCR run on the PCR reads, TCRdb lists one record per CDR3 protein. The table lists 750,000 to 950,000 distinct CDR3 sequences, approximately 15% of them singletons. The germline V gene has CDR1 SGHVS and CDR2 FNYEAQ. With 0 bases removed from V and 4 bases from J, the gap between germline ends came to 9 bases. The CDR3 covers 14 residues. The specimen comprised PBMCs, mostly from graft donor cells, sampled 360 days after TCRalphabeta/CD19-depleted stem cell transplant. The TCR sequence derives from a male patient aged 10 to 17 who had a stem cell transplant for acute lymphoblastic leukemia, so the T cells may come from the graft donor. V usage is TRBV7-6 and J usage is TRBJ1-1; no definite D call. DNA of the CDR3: TGTGCCAGCAGCTTAGCGACGGAGTCCACTGAAGCTTTCTTT. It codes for CASSLATESTEAFF.